The clone carrying this TCR beta chain was detected once. The target antigen is unknown. The PCR used 60 Vbeta and 13 Jbeta primers. Sequencing was performed with immunoSEQ multiplex PCR; in TCRdb, only in-frame clones are kept and a portion is missing. The table records about 110,000 clones, less than 85% of them present only once. The sample is drawn from a study of cytomegalovirus exposure and HLA in healthy donors. Study outcomes and limitations: With later analysis, a missense DCLRE1C variant became linked to TCR beta V- and J-gene trimming. 150 or so TCR beta chains were listed as cytomegalovirus-associated. Within the data, a cluster of highly shared sequence variants was likely a sequencing artifact.

Trimming cost V 0 bases and J 10 bases; bases outside gene matches: 8. Germline values: CDR1 MGHRA, CDR2 YSYEKL. CDR3 length: 14 residues. J is TRBJ1-2 and V is TRBV4-1, with 7 bases that match TRBD1. The receptor comes from a woman between 40 and 50 years old in good health and CMV-seropositive. Sequenced: PBMCs. The CDR3 coding sequence is TGCGCCAGCAGCCAAGATGAGGGGGGACAGTCCTACACCTTC. It translates to CASSQDEGGQSYTF.